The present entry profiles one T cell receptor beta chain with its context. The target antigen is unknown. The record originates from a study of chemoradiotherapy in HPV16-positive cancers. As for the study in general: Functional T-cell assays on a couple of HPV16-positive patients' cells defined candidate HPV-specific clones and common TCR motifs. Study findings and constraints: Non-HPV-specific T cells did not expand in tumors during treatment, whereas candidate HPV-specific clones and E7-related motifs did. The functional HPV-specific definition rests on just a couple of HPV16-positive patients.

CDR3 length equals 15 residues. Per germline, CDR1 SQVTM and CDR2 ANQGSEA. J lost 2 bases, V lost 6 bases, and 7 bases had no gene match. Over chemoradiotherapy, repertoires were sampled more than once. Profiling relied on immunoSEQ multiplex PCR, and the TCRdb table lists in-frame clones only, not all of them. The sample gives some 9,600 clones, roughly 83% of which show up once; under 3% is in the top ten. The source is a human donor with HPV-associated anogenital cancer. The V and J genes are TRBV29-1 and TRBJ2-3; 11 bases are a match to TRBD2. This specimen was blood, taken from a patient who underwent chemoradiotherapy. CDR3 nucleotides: TGCAGCGTGGTCCTAGCGGGGGGTATCACAGATACGCAGTATTTT. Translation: CSVVLAGGITDTQYF.